This T cell receptor beta chain was documented in a study of cytomegalovirus exposure and HLA in healthy donors. Study overall: Assignment to the Caucasian-associated ancestry cluster applied to approximately 79% of the approximately 360 genotyped donors. Study-wide results and caveats: The only immune exposure information that was available was CMV serostatus.

The PCR used 60 Vbeta and 13 Jbeta primers. The repertoire was sequenced with immunoSEQ multiplex PCR; TCRdb's copy has only in-frame clones and lacks some. Seen here are under 150,000 clones, over 75% observed once, and the top ten hold over 2%. A word on this clone: Antigen unknown.

This CDR3 region has 17 residues. V lost 5 bases to trimming and J lost 6 bases; unmatched junction nucleotides: 13. Germline V gives CDR1 SGHNT, CDR2 YENEEA. The TCR originated in a man aged 30-40 years in good health and CMV-seronegative. The V call is TRBV11-3, the J call TRBJ2-1; 10 positions match TRBD2. The sample consisted of PBMCs. CDR3 protein: CASSPAPGLADSNEQFF. The CDR3 bases are TGTGCCAGCAGCCCAGCCCCCGGACTAGCGGATTCCAATGAGCAGTTCTTC.